Reported below is one T cell receptor beta chain. The antigen it recognizes is unknown. Base qualities are not at hand, and no much larger clone is one base apart. Peripheral blood CD8+ and CD4+ T cells from healthy donors, Susac syndrome patients and multiple sclerosis patients were profiled by high-throughput TCR beta sequencing. The Susac syndrome patients fulfilled recently defined diagnostic criteria for definite or probable disease. Bulk CD8+ and CD4+ T cells were purified by magnetic negative isolation, whereas CD8+ TEMRA cells were enriched by FACS. Blood was drawn into EDTA tubes, processed within 24 hours, and PBMCs were isolated by density gradient centrifugation. PBMCs intended for TCR sequencing were cryopreserved in liquid nitrogen and thawed later in a water bath at 37 degrees C. Purity of sorted or isolated CD4+, CD8+ and CD8+ TEMRA cells was at least 90%. These data are taken from a study of CD8 T cells in Susac syndrome (dated by TCRdb to about 2019). For the wider study: Among the Susac syndrome patients who were sequenced, clinically active disease was present in about six and clinical remission was observed in roughly eight. Susac syndrome patients were therapy-naive, on corticosteroids (some also receiving IVIg), or on IVIg alone at blood withdrawal. The study used repertoire sequencing to test whether antigen drove CD8+ T cell activation and differentiation in Susac syndrome. What the research found in general, with its limitations: No clonal expansion was detected in the CD4+ T cell repertoire of Susac syndrome patients. The TCR sequencing and HLA analysis was acknowledged to have included a relatively small number of individuals.

V and J are truncated by 1 base and 4 bases respectively, leaving an intervening sequence of 16 bases. The CDR3 runs 16 residues from the cysteine to the phenylalanine. The DNA shown is the 48-base CDR3, in frame from base 1. CDR1 and CDR2, per the germline V gene, are SGHRS and YFSETQ. RNA was extracted using the RNeasy kit, and about 0.45 to 1 ug of the RNA was reverse transcribed with random hexamers. TCR beta CDR3 regions were amplified with the immunoSEQ multiplex PCR assay covering 54 Vbeta and 13 Jbeta segments. PCR amplification bias was corrected using a synthetic template baseline for primer optimization and computational correction. In the original analysis: Only productive sequences were kept, with reads annotated to V, D and J genes according to IMGT and analyzed in immunoSEQ Analyzer. To calculate clonality, Shannon entropy was normalized by log2 of the number of productive unique sequences and then subtracted from one. Public and private clones were assessed among the 100 most prevalent clones of each patient and control. Susac-specific clones were defined as absent from healthy and MS cohorts, some 1,000 published viral clones and other ImmuneACCESS disease sequences. The public sequencing data were trimmed at Q25 with fastp and processed into clonotypes with MiXCR by TCRdb, which kept only in-frame beta chains. Rows with a matching CDR3 protein are joined into one entry that keeps the most common DNA and genes. The V and J calls here are based on TCRdb, not the publication. The sample table records 150,000 or so distinct CDR3 sequences; approximately 95% of these occur just once. The ten largest clones represent around 0.15% of the sample.

Recombination joined TRBV5-1 with TRBJ2-3; TRBD2 is possibly the D segment (5 matching bases). Source material: CD4+ T cells from PBMCs. The receptor was derived from a human donor with Susac syndrome. The sequence in DNA is TGCGCCAGCAGCTTGTCGGCCATCGGGATAGCAGATACGCAGTATTTT. Its translation reads: CASSLSAIGIADTQYF.